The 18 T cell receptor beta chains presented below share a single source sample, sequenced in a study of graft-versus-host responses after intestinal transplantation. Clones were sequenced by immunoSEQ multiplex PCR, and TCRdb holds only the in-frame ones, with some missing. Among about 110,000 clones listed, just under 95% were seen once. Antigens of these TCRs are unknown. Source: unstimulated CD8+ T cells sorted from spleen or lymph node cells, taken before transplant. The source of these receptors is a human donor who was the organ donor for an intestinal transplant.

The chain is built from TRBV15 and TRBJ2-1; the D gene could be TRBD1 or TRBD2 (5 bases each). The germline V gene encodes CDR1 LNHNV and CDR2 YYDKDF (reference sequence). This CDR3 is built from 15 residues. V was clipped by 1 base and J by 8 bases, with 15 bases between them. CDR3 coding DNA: TGTGCCACCAGCAGAGGTTCGCCAGGGCGGGATGAGCAGTTCTTC. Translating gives CATSRGSPGRDEQFF.

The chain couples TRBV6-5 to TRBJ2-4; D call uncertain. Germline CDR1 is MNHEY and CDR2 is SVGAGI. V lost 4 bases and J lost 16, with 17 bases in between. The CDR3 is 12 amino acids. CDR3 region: CASSFLVGPLYF. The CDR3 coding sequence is TGTGCCAGCAGTTTCCTGGTAGGCCCGCTCTACTTC.

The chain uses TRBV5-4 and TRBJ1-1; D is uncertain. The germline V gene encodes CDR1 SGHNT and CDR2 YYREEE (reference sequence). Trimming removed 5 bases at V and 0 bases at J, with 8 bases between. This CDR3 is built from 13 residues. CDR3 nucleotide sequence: TGTGCCAGCAGGCACAACATGAACACTGAAGCTTTCTTT. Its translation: CASRHNMNTEAFF.

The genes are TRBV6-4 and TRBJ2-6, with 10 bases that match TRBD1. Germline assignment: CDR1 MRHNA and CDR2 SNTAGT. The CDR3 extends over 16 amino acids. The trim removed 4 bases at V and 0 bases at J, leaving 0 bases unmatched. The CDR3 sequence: CASSGTGGSGANVLTF. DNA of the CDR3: TGTGCCAGCAGTGGGACAGGGGGCTCTGGGGCCAACGTCCTGACTTTC.

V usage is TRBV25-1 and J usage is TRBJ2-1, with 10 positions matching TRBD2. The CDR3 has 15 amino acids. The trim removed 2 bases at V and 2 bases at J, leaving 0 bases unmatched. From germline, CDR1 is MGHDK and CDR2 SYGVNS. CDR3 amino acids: CASSELAGAYNEQFF. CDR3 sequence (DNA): TGTGCCAGCAGTGAACTAGCGGGAGCCTACAATGAGCAGTTCTTC.

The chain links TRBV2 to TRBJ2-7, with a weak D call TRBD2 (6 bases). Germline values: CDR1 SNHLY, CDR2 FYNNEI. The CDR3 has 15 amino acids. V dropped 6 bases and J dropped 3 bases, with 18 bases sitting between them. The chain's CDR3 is CASRGLRDWRYEQYF. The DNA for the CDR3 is TGTGCCAGCAGAGGCCTTAGGGACTGGCGCTACGAGCAGTACTTC.

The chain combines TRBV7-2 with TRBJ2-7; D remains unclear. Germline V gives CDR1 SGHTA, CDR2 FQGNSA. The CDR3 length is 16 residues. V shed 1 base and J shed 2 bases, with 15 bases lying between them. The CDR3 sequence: CASSLEVDSYPYEQYF. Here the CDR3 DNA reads TGTGCCAGCAGCTTAGAAGTCGACTCATACCCCTACGAGCAGTACTTC.

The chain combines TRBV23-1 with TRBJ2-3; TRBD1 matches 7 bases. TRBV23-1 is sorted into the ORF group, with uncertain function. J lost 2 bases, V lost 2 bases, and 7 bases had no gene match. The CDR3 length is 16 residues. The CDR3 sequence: CASSQPRGTPTDTQYF. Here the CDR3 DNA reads TGCGCCAGCAGTCAACCCAGGGGGACGCCCACAGATACGCAGTATTTT.

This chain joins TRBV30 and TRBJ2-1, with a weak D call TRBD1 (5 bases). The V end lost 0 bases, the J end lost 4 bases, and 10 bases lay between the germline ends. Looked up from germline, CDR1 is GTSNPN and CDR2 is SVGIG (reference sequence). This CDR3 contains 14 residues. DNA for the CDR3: TGTGCCTGGAGTGTACAGGTAGAGTACAATGAGCAGTTCTTC. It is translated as CAWSVQVEYNEQFF. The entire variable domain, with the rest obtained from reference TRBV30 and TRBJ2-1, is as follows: SQTIHQWPATLVQPVGSPLSLECTVEGTSNPNLYWYRQAAGRGLQLLFYSVGIGQISSEVPQNLSASRPQDRQFILSSKKLLLSDSGFYLCAWSVQVEYNEQFFGPGTRLTVL.

The CDR3 spells CASSLLLDEAFF. The DNA of the CDR3 is TGTGCCAGCAGCTTACTGTTAGATGAAGCTTTCTTT. The J gene is TRBJ1-1, the V gene TRBV13, with D hard to call. The CDR3 has 12 amino acids. The ends were cut back, 2 bases at V and 7 bases at J, with 8 bases in the middle. CDR1 is PRHDT, CDR2 FYEKMQ, per germline (reference sequence).

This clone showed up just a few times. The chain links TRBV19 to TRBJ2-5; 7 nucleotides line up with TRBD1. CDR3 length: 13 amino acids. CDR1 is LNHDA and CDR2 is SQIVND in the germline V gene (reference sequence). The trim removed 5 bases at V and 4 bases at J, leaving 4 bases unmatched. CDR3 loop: CASSSSGGETQYF. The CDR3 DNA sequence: TGTGCCAGTAGTTCCTCAGGGGGAGAGACCCAGTACTTC.

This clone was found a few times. The CDR3 DNA is TGTGCCAGTAGCGACGGGTACAATGAGCAGTTCTTC. This gives the protein CASSDGYNEQFF. The chain uses TRBV19 and TRBJ2-1; D not certain. Germline CDR1 LNHDA, CDR2 SQIVND (reference sequence). The CDR3 is made up of 12 amino acids. The V and J ends lost 6 bases and 4 bases respectively, with 7 bases between them.

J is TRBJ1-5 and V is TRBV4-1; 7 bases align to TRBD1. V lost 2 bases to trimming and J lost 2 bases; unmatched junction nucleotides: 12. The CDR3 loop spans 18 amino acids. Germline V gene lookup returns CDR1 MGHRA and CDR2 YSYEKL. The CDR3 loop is CASSQYWTGDLGNQPQHF. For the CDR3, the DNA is TGCGCCAGCAGCCAATACTGGACAGGCGATTTGGGCAATCAGCCCCAGCATTTT.

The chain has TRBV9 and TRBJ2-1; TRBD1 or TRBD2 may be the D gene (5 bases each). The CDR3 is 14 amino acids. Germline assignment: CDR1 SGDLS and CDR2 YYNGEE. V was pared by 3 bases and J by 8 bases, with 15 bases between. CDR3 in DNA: TGTGCCAGCAGCGCGGAGGCAGGGAACTATGAGCAGTTCTTC. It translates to CASSAEAGNYEQFF.

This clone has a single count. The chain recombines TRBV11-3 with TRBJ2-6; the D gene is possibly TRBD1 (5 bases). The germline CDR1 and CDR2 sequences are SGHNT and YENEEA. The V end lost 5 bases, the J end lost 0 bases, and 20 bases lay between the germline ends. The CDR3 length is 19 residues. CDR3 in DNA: TGTGCCAGCAGCCCATCGATTCTCCTTACAGGCTCTGGGGCCAACGTCCTGACTTTC. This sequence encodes CASSPSILLTGSGANVLTF.

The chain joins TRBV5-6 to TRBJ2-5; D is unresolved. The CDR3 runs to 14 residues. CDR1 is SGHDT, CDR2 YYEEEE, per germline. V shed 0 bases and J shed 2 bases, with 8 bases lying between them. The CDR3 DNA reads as TGTGCCAGCAGCTTGGGACTTTTACAAGAGACCCAGTACTTC. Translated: CASSLGLLQETQYF.

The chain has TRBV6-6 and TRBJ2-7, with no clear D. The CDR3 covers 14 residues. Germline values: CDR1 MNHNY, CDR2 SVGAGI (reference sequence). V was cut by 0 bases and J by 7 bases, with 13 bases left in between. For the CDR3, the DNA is TGTGCCAGCAGTTACTCGGGCAGGAACGGGGAGCAGTACTTC. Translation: CASSYSGRNGEQYF.

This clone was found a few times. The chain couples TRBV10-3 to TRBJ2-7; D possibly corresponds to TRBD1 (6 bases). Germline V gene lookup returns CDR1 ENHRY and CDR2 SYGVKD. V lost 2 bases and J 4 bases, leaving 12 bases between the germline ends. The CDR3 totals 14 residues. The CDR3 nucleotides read TGTGCCATCAGTGAGCCCCGGACAGTTTACGAGCAGTACTTC. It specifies CAISEPRTVYEQYF.